The 2 T cell receptor beta chains below all came from one sample that was sequenced in a study of regulatory and conventional T cells in RAG deficiency (TCRdb year 2017). Library generation was performed with the immunoSEQ multiplex PCR assay. The table comes from immuneACCESS by way of TCRdb, which keeps in-frame sequences with V and J called. Part of the clones is missing from these tables; in studies checked, under half for an unresolved V gene and the rest for unknown reasons. The sample table records around 37,000 clones; 89% of these occur just once. The top ten constitute roughly an eighth of the sample. Separately, the same data were catalogued under a study of regulatory T cells. The second study's authors report: For the multiplex PCR, 52 forward TRBV primers and 13 reverse TRBJ primers were used, and amplification bias was corrected with both assay-based and computational methods.

The sequenced sample was CD8+ T cells sorted from blood. The receptors here all came from a human donor in good health.

The genes are TRBV19 and TRBJ2-2; 8 nucleotides align to TRBD2. Germline-derived CDR1 and CDR2 are LNHDA and SQIVND (reference sequence). This CDR3 spans 16 amino acids. The J segment lost 6 bases and the V segment lost 7 bases, leaving 13 bases of the junction unmatched. The CDR3 here is CASKVSGIREAGELFF. The DNA of the CDR3 is TGTGCCAGTAAGGTTAGCGGGATTAGGGAAGCCGGGGAGCTGTTTTTT.

The V and J genes are TRBV25-1 and TRBJ2-2, with D possibly matching TRBD1 (5 bases). The CDR3 runs 16 residues. The germline CDR1 and CDR2 sequences are MGHDK and SYGVNS. Trimming pared 3 bases from V and 1 base from J, leaving 12 bases between. For the CDR3, the DNA is TGTGCCAGCAGTGAGAGGATGGGGCTGAACACCGGGGAGCTGTTTTTT. This codes for CASSERMGLNTGELFF.